These 5 T cell receptor beta chains were sequenced from one sample in a study of Ad26.COV2.S vaccination and SARS-CoV-2 variants listed by TCRdb under 2021. The sample's treatment or condition label, in plain terms: 15 to 20 received Ad26.COV2.S at low or high dose, single or two shots; 5 received placebo; per-sample allocation not given. For vaccine and placebo recipients, the sequenced repertoires came from samples collected on day 63 after the first injection. The library was built by means of the immunoSEQ multiplex PCR assay. What TCRdb holds here is the immuneACCESS table cut down to in-frame rearrangements. Part of the clones is not present; checked against another copy, under half of the missing clones reflect an unresolved V gene, and the others are unexplained. The sample contains 400,000 to 500,000 clones, roughly nine tenths of them found a single time. The biggest ten clones account for 2.5% to 3% of the sample.

Sequences were derived from peripheral blood, sampled in a trial of Ad26.COV2.S vaccine versus placebo. The receptors were sampled from a person between 18 and 60 years old who received the Ad26.COV2.S COVID-19 vaccine or a placebo.

This sequence joins TRBV3-1 (or the pseudogene TRBV3-2) and TRBJ2-7; the D is unclear. This CDR3 is 13 amino acids long. The V end lost 0 bases, the J end lost 0 bases, and 3 bases lay between the germline ends. Germline V gives CDR1 LGHDT, CDR2 YNNKEL (reference sequence). This CDR3 reads CASSQDSSYEQYF. The CDR3 DNA reads as TGTGCCAGCAGCCAAGACAGCTCCTACGAGCAGTACTTC.

The V call is TRBV18, the J call TRBJ1-1; D is perhaps TRBD1 (5 bases). CDR3 length equals 15 residues. Per germline, CDR1 KGHSH and CDR2 LQKENI. V was shortened by 4 bases and J by 1 base, with 13 bases between the two germline ends. The CDR3 nucleotides are TGTGCCAGCTCACAGTCACAGGCGTCGAACACTGAAGCTTTCTTT. Translation: CASSQSQASNTEAFF.

The rearrangement links TRBV19 to TRBJ1-6; the D is unclear. Between the trimmed V and J ends, which lost 9 bases and 6 bases, there was a span of 15 bases. This CDR3 is 14 amino acids long. The germline V gene has CDR1 LNHDA and CDR2 SQIVND (reference sequence). CDR3 amino acids: CASAIRLSNSPLHF. CDR3 in DNA: TGTGCCAGCGCGATCAGGTTATCTAATTCACCCCTCCACTTT.

V is TRBV2 and J is TRBJ1-1; 8 positions agree with TRBD1. The germline gives CDR1 SNHLY, CDR2 FYNNEI. The CDR3 covers 13 residues. V trimming: 11 bases; J trimming: 4 bases; junction bases outside the gene matches: 9. The CDR3: CAGQGIMGTEAFF. The CDR3 DNA sequence: TGTGCCGGACAGGGTATCATGGGCACTGAAGCTTTCTTT.

The V gene is TRBV19, the J gene TRBJ2-1; 9 positions match TRBD2. Germline V gene data show CDR1 as LNHDA and CDR2 as SQIVND (reference sequence). After removal of 4 bases from V and 2 bases from J, the junction contained 3 bases not matched to a gene. This CDR3 spans 15 amino acids. CDR3 sequence reads: CASSTSGTTYNEQFF. As DNA, the CDR3 is TGTGCCAGTAGTACTAGCGGGACGACCTACAATGAGCAGTTCTTC.